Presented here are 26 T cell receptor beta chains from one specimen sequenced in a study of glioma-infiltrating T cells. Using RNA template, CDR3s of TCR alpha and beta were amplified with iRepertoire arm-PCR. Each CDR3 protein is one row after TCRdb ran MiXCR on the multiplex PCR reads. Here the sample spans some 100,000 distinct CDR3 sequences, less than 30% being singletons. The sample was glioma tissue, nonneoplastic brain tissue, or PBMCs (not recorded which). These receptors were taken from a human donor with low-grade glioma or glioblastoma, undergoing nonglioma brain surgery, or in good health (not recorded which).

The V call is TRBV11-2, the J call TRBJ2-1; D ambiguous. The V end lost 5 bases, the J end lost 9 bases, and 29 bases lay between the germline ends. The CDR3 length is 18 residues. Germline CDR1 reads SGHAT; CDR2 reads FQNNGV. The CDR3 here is CASSPYPERSSESTEQFF. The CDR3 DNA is TGTGCCAGCAGCCCCTATCCCGAAAGGTCGTCCGAGTCCACTGAGCAGTTCTTC.

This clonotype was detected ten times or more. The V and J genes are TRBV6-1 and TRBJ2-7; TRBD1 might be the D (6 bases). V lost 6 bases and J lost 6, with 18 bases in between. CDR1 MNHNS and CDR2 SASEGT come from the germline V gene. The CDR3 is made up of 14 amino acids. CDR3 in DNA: TGTGCCAGCAGGTACCGGGACAACGTCGGCGAGCAGTACTTC. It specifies CASRYRDNVGEQYF.

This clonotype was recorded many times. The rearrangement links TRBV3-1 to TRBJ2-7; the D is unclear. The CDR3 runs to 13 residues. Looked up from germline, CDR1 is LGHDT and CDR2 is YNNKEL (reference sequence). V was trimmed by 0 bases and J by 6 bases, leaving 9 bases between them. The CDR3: CASSQDGLSEQYF. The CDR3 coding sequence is TGTGCCAGCAGCCAAGATGGGTTGAGCGAGCAGTACTTC.

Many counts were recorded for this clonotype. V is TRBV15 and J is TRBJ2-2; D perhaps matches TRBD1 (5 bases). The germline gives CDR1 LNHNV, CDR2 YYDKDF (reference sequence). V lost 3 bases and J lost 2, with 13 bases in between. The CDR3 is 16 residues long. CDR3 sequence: CATSSKYRINTGELFF. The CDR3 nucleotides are TGTGCCACCAGCAGCAAATACAGGATTAACACCGGGGAGCTGTTTTTT.

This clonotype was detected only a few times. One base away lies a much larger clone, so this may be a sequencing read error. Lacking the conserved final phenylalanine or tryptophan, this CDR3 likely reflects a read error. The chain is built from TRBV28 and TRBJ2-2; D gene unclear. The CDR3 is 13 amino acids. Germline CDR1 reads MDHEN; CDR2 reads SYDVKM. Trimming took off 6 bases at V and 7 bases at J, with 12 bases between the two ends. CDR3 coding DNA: TGTGCCAGCAGCCCAGGAAGCGACGGGGAGCTGTTTGTT. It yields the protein CASSPGSDGELFV.

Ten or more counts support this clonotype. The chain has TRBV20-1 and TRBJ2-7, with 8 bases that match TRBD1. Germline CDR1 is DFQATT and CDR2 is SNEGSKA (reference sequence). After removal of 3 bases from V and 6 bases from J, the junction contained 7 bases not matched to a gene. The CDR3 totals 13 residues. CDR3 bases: TGCAGTGCTAGCGCAACAGGGGGATTCGAGCAGTACTTC. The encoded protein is CSASATGGFEQYF.

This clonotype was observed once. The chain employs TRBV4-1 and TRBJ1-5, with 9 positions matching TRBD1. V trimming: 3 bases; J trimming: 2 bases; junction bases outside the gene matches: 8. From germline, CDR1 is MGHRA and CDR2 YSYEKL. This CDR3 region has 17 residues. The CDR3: CASSHRTGVGGNQPQHF. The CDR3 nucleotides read TGCGCCAGCAGCCATCGGACAGGGGTGGGTGGCAATCAGCCCCAGCATTTT.

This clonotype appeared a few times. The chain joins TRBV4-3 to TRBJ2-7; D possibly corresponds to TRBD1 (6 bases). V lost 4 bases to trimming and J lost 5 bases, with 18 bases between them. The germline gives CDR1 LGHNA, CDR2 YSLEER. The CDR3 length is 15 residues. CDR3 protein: CASSLRPGHVNEQYF. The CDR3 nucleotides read TGCGCCAGCAGCCTTAGGCCGGGACATGTCAACGAGCAGTACTTC.

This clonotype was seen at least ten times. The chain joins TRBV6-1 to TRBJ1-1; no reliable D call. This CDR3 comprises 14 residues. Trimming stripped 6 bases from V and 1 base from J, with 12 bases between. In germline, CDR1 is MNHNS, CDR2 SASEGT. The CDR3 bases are TGTGCCAGCAGCCATACTCCCAAGAACACTGAAGCTTTCTTT. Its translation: CASSHTPKNTEAFF.

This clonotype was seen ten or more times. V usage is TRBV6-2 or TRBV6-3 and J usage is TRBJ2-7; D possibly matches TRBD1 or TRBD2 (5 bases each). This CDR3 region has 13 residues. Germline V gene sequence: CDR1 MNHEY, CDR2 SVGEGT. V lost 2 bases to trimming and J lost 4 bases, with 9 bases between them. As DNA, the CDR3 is TGTGCCAGCAGTTACAACAGGAGGTACGAGCAGTACTTC. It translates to CASSYNRRYEQYF.

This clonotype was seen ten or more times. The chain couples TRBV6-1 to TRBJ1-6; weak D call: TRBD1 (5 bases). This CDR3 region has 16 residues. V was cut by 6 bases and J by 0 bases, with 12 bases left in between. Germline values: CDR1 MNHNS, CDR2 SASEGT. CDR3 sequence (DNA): TGTGCCAGCAGGAGGACAAGCAGCTCCTATAATTCACCCCTCCACTTT. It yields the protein CASRRTSSSYNSPLHF.

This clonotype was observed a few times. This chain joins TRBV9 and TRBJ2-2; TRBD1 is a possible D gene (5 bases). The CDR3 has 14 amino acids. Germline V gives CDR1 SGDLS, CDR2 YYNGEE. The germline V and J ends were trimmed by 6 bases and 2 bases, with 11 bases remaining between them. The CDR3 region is CASNPRVNTGELFF. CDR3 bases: TGTGCCAGCAACCCCAGGGTCAACACCGGGGAGCTGTTTTTT.

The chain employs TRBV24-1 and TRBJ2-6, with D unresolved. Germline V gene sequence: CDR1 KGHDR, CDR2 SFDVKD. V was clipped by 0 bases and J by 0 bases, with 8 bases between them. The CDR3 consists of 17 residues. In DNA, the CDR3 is TGTGCCACCAGTGATTTGCGAAGAGACTCTGGGGCCAACGTCCTGACTTTC. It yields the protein CATSDLRRDSGANVLTF.

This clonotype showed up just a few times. The CDR3 DNA follows: TGTGCCAGCAGCCAAGATCCGCGCGAAGCGGGGACCCAGAACACCGGGGAGCTGTTTTTT. The encoded protein is CASSQDPREAGTQNTGELFF. V is TRBV3-1 and J is TRBJ2-2, with 7 bases lining up with TRBD2. The germline V gene has CDR1 LGHDT and CDR2 YNNKEL (reference sequence). J lost 1 base, V lost 0 bases, and 14 bases had no gene match. The CDR3 runs 20 residues.

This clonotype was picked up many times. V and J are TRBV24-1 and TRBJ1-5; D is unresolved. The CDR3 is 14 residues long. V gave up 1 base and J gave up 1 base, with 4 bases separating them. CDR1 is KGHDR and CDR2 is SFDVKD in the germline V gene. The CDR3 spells CATSDFRSNQPQHF. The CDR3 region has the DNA TGTGCCACCAGTGATTTTCGAAGCAATCAGCCCCAGCATTTT.

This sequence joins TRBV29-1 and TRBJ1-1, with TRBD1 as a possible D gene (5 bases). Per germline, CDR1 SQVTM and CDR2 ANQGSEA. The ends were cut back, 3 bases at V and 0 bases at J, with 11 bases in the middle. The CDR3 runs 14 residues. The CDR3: CSVEARQMNTEAFF. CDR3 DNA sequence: TGCAGCGTTGAGGCCAGACAGATGAACACTGAAGCTTTCTTT. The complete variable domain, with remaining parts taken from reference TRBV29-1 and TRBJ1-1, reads SAVISQKPSRDICQRGTSLTIQCQVDSQVTMMFWYRQQPGQSLTLIATANQGSEATYESGFVIDKFPISRPNLTFSTLTVSNMSPEDSSIYLCSVEARQMNTEAFFGQGTRLTVV.

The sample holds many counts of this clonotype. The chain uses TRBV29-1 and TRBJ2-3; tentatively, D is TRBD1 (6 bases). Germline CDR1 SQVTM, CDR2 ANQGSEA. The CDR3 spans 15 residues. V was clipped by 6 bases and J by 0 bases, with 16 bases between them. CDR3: CSVHLQGSSTDTQYF. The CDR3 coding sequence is TGCAGCGTCCACTTACAGGGATCTAGCACAGATACGCAGTATTTT.

CDR3 nucleotide sequence: TGTGCCAACAGGACGTGGACTAGCGGGAAGGCTGAGCAGTTCTTC. Protein sequence: CANRTWTSGKAEQFF. The chain uses TRBV12-3 or TRBV12-4 and TRBJ2-1; 12 nucleotides line up with TRBD2. CDR3 length equals 15 residues. Germline trimming cut 10 bases from V and 9 bases from J; bases unmatched to any gene: 13.

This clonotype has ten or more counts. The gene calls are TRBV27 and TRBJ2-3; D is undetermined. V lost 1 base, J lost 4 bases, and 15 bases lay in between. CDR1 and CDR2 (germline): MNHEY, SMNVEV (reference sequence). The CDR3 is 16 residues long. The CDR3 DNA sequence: TGTGCCAGCAGTTTATTGGTAGGGTCCTTCCCAGATACGCAGTATTTT. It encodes CASSLLVGSFPDTQYF.

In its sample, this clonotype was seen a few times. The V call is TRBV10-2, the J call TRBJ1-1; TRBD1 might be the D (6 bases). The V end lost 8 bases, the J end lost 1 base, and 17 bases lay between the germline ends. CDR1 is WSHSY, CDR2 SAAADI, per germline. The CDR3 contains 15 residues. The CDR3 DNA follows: TGCGCCAGCGGGACCGGGGGCTCGGGGAACACTGAAGCTTTCTTT. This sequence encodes CASGTGGSGNTEAFF.

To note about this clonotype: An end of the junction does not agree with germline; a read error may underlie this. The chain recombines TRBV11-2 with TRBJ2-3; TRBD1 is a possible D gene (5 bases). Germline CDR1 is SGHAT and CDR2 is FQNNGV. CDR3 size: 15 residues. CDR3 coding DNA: TGTGCCAGCAGTTTAGGGGCCGATCCGACAGATACGCAGTATTTT. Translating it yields CASSLGADPTDTQYF.

In DNA form, the CDR3 reads TGCGCCAGCAGCTTGGCGAGTGCTAGCACAGATACGCAGTATTTT. This sequence encodes CASSLASASTDTQYF. The rearrangement uses TRBV5-1 and TRBJ2-3, with D unresolved. V gave up 0 bases and J gave up 0 bases, with 8 bases separating them. Germline CDR1 reads SGHRS; CDR2 reads YFSETQ. This CDR3 has 15 amino acids.

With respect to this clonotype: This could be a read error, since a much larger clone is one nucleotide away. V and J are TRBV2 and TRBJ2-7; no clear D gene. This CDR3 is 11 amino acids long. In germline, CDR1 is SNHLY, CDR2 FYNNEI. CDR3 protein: CSSSEHYEQYF. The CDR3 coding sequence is TGTTCCAGCAGTGAGCATTACGAGCAGTACTTC.

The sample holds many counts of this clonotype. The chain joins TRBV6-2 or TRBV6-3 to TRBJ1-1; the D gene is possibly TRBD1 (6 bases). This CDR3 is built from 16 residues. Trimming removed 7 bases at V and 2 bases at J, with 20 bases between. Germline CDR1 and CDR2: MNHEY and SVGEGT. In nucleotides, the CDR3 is TGTGCCAGCATCCCGGGGGCGTCAAGGTCTAACACTGAAGCTTTCTTT. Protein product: CASIPGASRSNTEAFF.

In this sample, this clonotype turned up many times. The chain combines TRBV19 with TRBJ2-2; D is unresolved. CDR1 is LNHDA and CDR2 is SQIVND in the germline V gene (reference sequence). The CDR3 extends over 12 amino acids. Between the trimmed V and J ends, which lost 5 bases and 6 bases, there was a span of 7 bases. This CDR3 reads CASSLPPGELFF. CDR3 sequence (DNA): TGTGCCAGTAGTCTTCCCCCCGGGGAGCTGTTTTTT.

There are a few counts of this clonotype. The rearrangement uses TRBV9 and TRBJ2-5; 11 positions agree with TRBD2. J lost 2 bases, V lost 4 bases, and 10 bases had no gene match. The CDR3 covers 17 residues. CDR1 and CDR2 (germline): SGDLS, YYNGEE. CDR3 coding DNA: TGTGCCAGCAGCCCTCCACGAACTAGCGGGAGACAAGAGACCCAGTACTTC. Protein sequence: CASSPPRTSGRQETQYF. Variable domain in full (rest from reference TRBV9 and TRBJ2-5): DSGVTQTPKHLITATGQRVTLRCSPRSGDLSVYWYQQSLDQGLQFLIQYYNGEERAKGNILERFSAQQFPDLHSELNLSSLELGDSALYFCASSPPRTSGRQETQYFGPGTRLLVL.